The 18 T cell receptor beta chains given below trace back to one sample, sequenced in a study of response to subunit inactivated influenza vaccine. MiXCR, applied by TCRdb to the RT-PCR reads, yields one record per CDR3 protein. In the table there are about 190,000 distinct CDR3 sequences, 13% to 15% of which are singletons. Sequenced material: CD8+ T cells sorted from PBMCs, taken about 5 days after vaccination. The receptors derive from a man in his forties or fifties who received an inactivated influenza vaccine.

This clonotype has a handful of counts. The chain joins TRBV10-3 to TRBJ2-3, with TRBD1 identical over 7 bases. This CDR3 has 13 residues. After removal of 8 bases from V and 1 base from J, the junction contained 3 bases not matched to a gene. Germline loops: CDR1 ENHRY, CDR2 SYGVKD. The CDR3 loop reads CAIHRGGTDTQYF. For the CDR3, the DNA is TGTGCCATCCACAGGGGTGGCACAGATACGCAGTATTTT.

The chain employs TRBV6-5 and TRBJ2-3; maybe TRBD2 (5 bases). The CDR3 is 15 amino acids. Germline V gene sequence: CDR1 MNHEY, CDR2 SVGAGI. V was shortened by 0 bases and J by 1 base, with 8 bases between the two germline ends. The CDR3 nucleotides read TGTGCCAGCAGTTACTCGAACGGGGGCACAGATACGCAGTATTTT. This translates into CASSYSNGGTDTQYF.

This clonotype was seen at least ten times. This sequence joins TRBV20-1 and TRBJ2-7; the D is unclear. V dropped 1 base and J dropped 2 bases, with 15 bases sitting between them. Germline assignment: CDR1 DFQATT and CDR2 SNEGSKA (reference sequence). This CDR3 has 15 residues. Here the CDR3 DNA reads TGCAGTGCTAGAGGAAACAGAGATGCGACCTACGAGCAGTACTTC. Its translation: CSARGNRDATYEQYF.

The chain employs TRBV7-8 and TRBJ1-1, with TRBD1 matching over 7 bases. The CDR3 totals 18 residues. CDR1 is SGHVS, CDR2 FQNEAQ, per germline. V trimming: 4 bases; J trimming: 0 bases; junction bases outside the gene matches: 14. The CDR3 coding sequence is TGTGCCAGCAGCTGGGGGACAGTCATCTCGACCCTGAACACTGAAGCTTTCTTT. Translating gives CASSWGTVISTLNTEAFF.

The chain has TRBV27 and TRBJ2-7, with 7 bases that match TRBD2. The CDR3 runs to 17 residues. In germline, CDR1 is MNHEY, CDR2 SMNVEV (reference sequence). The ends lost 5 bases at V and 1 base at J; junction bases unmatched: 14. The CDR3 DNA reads TGTGCCAGCAGTCCCTTAGCGGGCCGTTTGATATCCTACGAGCAGTACTTC. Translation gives CASSPLAGRLISYEQYF.

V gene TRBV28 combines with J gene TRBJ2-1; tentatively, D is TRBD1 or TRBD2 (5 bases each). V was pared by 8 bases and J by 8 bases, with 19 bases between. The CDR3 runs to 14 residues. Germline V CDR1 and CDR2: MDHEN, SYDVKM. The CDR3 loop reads CASRDLVHGDEQFF. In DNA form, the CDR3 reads TGTGCCAGCCGGGACCTCGTACATGGCGATGAGCAGTTCTTC.

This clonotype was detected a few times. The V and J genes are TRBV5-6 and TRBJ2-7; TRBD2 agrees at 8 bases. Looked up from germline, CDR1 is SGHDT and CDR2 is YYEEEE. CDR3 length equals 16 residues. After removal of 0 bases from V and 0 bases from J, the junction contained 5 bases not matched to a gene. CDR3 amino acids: CASSLDGTRLSYEQYF. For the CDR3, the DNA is TGTGCCAGCAGCTTGGATGGGACTAGACTCTCCTACGAGCAGTACTTC.

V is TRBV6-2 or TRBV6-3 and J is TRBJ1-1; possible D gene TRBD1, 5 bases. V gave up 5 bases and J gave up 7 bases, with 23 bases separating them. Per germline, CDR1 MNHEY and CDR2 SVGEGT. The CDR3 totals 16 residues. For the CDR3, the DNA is TGTGCCAGCAGTACTATTCCGGGACTCAACGGTATTGAAGCTTTCTTT. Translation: CASSTIPGLNGIEAFF.

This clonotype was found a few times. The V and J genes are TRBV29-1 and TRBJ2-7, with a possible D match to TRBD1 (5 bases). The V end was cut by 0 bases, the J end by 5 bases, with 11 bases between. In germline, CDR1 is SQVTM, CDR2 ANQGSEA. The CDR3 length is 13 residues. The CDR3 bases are TGCAGCGTTGAAGAGGGCAGGGCCCACGAGCAGTACTTC. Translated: CSVEEGRAHEQYF.

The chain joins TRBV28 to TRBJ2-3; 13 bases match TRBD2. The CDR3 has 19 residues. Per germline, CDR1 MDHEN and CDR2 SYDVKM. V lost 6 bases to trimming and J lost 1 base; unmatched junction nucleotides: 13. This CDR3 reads CASSPPTTSGRTGTDTQYF. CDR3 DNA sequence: TGTGCCAGCAGCCCCCCTACGACTAGCGGGAGGACCGGCACAGATACGCAGTATTTT.

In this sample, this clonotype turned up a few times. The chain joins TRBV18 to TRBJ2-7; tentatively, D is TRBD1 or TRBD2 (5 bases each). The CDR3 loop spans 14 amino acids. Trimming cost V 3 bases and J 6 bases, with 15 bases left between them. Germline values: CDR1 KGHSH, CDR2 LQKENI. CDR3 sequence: CASSPPGTPREQYF. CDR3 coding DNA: TGTGCCAGCTCACCCCCCGGGACCCCTCGCGAGCAGTACTTC. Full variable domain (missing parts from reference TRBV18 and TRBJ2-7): NAGVMQNPRHLVRRRGQEARLRCSPMKGHSHVYWYRQLPEEGLKFMVYLQKENIIDESGMPKERFSAEFPKEGPSILRIQQVVRGDSAAYFCASSPPGTPREQYFGPGTRLTVT.

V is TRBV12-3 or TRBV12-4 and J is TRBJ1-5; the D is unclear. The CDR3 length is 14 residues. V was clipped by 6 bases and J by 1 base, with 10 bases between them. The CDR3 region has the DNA TGTGCCAGCAGCTGGAGGGCCAGCAATCAGCCCCAGCATTTT. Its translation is CASSWRASNQPQHF.

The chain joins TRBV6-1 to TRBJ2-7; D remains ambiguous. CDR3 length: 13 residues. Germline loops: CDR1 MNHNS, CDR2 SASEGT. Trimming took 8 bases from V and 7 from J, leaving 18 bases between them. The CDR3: CASGYRALEEQYF. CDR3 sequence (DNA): TGTGCCAGCGGGTATAGGGCCCTGGAGGAGCAGTACTTC.

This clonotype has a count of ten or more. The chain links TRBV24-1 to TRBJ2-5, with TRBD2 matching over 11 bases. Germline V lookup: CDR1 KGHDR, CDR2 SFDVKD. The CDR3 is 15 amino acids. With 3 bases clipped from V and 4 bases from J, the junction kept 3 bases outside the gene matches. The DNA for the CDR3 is TGTGCCACCAGTGATCGGACTAGCGGGCCAGAGACCCAGTACTTC. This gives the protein CATSDRTSGPETQYF.

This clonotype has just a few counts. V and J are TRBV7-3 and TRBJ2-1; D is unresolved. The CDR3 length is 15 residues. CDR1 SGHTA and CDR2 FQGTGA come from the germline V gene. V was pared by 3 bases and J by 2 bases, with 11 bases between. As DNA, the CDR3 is TGTGCCAGCAGCTTTGTGAGTTCCGCCTACAATGAGCAGTTCTTC. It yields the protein CASSFVSSAYNEQFF.

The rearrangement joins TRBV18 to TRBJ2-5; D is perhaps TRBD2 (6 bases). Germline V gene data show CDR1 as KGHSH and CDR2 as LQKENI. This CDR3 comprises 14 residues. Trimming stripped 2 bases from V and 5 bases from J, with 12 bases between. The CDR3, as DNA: TGTGCCAGCTCACCATGGGACTCTGAGGAGACCCAGTACTTC. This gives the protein CASSPWDSEETQYF.

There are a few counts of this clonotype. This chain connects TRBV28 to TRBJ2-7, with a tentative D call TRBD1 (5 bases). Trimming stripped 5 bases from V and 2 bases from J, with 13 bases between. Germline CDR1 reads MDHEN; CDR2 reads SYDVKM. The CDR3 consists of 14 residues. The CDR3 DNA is TGTGCCAGCAGTGGTTTAGGGGCCACCTACGAGCAGTACTTC. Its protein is CASSGLGATYEQYF.

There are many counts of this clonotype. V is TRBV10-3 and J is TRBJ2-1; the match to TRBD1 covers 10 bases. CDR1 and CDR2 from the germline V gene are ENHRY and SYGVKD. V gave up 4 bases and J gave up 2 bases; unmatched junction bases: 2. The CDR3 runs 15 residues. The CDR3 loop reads CAISVGTGAYNEQFF. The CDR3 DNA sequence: TGTGCCATCAGTGTAGGGACAGGGGCCTACAATGAGCAGTTCTTC.